Below are 30 T cell receptor beta chains sequenced from a single sample in a study of response to subunit inactivated influenza vaccine. TCRdb passed the RT-PCR reads through MiXCR, listing each CDR3 protein once. The top ten clones hold roughly 11% of a sample with a few hundred thousand distinct CDR3 sequences, 13% to 15% of them seen once. The sample was PBMCs from blood, taken less than 13 days after vaccination. The receptors originated from a man in his fifties or sixties who received an inactivated influenza vaccine.

This clonotype was observed a few times. The chain couples TRBV12-3 or TRBV12-4 to TRBJ1-5; D is ambiguous. The CDR3 spans 15 residues. V was pared by 4 bases and J by 6 bases, with 16 bases between. The CDR3 loop is CASSSVGGYSQPQHF. Written as DNA, the CDR3 is TGTGCCAGCAGTTCAGTTGGAGGATATAGTCAGCCCCAGCATTTT.

V usage is TRBV6-2 or TRBV6-3 and J usage is TRBJ2-3, with TRBD1 identical over 11 bases. The ends lost 7 bases at V and 2 bases at J; junction bases unmatched: 5. Per the germline V gene, CDR1 is MNHEY and CDR2 is SVGEGT. The CDR3 has 15 amino acids. The CDR3 reads CASTSDRGPTDTQYF. CDR3 DNA: TGTGCCAGCACCTCGGACAGGGGGCCCACAGATACGCAGTATTTT.

This clonotype was seen more than once but under ten times. J is TRBJ1-1 and V is TRBV15; the D gene is possibly TRBD1 (5 bases). This CDR3 spans 14 amino acids. Trimming left V 3 bases short and J 1 base short, with 9 bases between. Germline values: CDR1 LNHNV, CDR2 YYDKDF (reference sequence). The CDR3 region has the DNA TGTGCCACCAGCAGGGGGACGGCGAACACTGAAGCTTTCTTT. This encodes CATSRGTANTEAFF.

Worth noting for this clonotype: A much larger clone is a single base away; this may be a read error. This chain joins TRBV29-1 and TRBJ2-7; 11 bases line up with TRBD2. Germline CDR1 reads SQVTM; CDR2 reads ANQGSEA. This CDR3 has 13 residues. CDR3 residues: CSVSTSGNTEQHF. In DNA form, the CDR3 reads TGCAGCGTGTCGACTAGCGGGAACACCGAGCAGCACTTC.

This clonotype was observed a few times. CDR3 nucleotides: TGTGCCAGCAACCTCAGACTCGACAGGGGGCTTGAGACCCAGTACTTC. The encoded protein is CASNLRLDRGLETQYF. This chain uses TRBV6-1 with TRBJ2-5; 10 nucleotides align to TRBD1. This CDR3 spans 16 amino acids. The V and J ends lost 7 bases and 5 bases, in that order; junction bases with no gene match: 13. CDR1 MNHNS and CDR2 SASEGT come from the germline V gene.

CDR3 protein: CASSPPSIETQYF. The CDR3 DNA is TGTGCCAGCTCACCACCGTCAATAGAGACCCAGTACTTC. V gene TRBV18 combines with J gene TRBJ2-5; D unresolved. The CDR3 sequence is 13 residues long. The V and J ends lost 0 bases and 4 bases respectively, with 6 bases between them. Germline V gives CDR1 KGHSH, CDR2 LQKENI.

The rearrangement links TRBV20-1 to TRBJ1-2; 9 bases match TRBD1. The J segment lost 0 bases and the V segment lost 1 base, leaving 3 bases of the junction unmatched. There are 15 residues in the CDR3. Germline CDR1 is DFQATT and CDR2 is SNEGSKA (reference sequence). The CDR3 DNA reads as TGCAGTGCTAGAGTTCGGGACAGGGCTAACTATGGCTACACCTTC. Its protein product is CSARVRDRANYGYTF.

The chain recombines TRBV12-3 or TRBV12-4 with TRBJ1-2; 11 bases align to TRBD1. This CDR3 is built from 15 residues. V dropped 5 bases and J dropped 4; count of bases not matched to a gene: 6. CDR3 residues: CASSRGQGVIYGYTF. The CDR3 DNA reads TGTGCCAGCAGTCGGGGACAGGGGGTGATCTATGGCTACACCTTC.

The table lists this clonotype with a few counts. The chain links TRBV5-1 to TRBJ1-1; a weak D match, TRBD1 (5 bases). Germline V CDR1 and CDR2: SGHRS, YFSETQ. Trimming left V 2 bases short and J 6 bases short, with 14 bases between. This CDR3 is built from 14 residues. The CDR3 reads CASSLAGVRAEAFF. The CDR3 DNA follows: TGCGCCAGCAGCTTAGCGGGCGTCAGGGCTGAAGCTTTCTTT.

This clonotype was counted ten times or more. This chain connects TRBV5-1 to TRBJ2-7; TRBD2 aligns across 7 bases. Losses at the gene ends were 4 bases for V and 4 bases for J; bases not matched to a gene: 2. The germline CDR1 and CDR2 sequences are SGHRS and YFSETQ. The CDR3 spans 12 residues. Here the CDR3 DNA reads TGCGCCAGCAGCGGGACTACATACGAGCAGTACTTC. Amino acid sequence: CASSGTTYEQYF.

This clonotype has more than one count but fewer than ten. The rearrangement links TRBV29-1 to TRBJ2-5; 7 positions match TRBD1. Trimming at V came to 2 bases and at J to 3 bases, leaving 6 bases not matched to a gene. This CDR3 spans 14 amino acids. The germline V gene encodes CDR1 SQVTM and CDR2 ANQGSEA. Here the CDR3 reads CSVENRGEEETQYF. In nucleotides, the CDR3 is TGCAGCGTTGAAAACAGGGGAGAGGAAGAGACCCAGTACTTC.

This clonotype has only a few counts. The chain has TRBV5-1 and TRBJ2-3; 14 nucleotides match TRBD2. J lost 4 bases, V lost 4 bases, and 5 bases had no gene match. This CDR3 has 16 residues. Per germline, CDR1 SGHRS and CDR2 YFSETQ. The CDR3 here is CASSPRTSGGPDTQYF. The CDR3, as DNA: TGCGCCAGCAGCCCGAGGACTAGCGGGGGGCCAGATACGCAGTATTTT. Full variable domain (missing parts from reference TRBV5-1 and TRBJ2-3): KAGVTQTPRYLIKTRGQQVTLSCSPISGHRSVSWYQQTPGQGLQFLFEYFSETQRNKGNFPGRFSGRQFSNSRSEMNVSTLELGDSALYLCASSPRTSGGPDTQYFGPGTRLTVL.

This clonotype came up many times. The CDR3 nucleotides read TGTGCCTGGAGCCCAGGGTGGGCTCAGCCCCAGCATTTT. It is translated as CAWSPGWAQPQHF. The chain uses TRBV30 and TRBJ1-5, with D possibly TRBD1 on 5 matching bases. CDR1 GTSNPN and CDR2 SVGIG come from the germline V gene (reference sequence). This CDR3 is 13 amino acids long. V lost 3 bases and J lost 6, with 12 bases in between. The full variable domain, completed using reference TRBV30 and TRBJ1-5, is SQTIHQWPATLVQPVGSPLSLECTVEGTSNPNLYWYRQAAGRGLQLLFYSVGIGQISSEVPQNLSASRPQDRQFILSSKKLLLSDSGFYLCAWSPGWAQPQHFGDGTRLSIL.

The chain links TRBV30 to TRBJ2-7, with TRBD2 matching 11 bases. V lost 0 bases, J lost 6 bases, and 10 bases stayed unmatched. The CDR3 covers 16 residues. Germline V lookup: CDR1 GTSNPN, CDR2 SVGIG (reference sequence). The CDR3 here is CAWSVVIPGTSGEQYF. CDR3 DNA: TGTGCCTGGAGTGTAGTAATTCCCGGGACTAGCGGCGAGCAGTACTTC.

This clonotype was picked up many times. The chain is built from TRBV5-1 and TRBJ2-7; tentatively, D is TRBD1 (6 bases). The CDR3 sequence is 15 residues long. Germline CDR1 SGHRS, CDR2 YFSETQ. V lost 4 bases to trimming and J lost 0 bases, with 14 bases between them. CDR3 region: CASSRDRRSSYEQYF. CDR3 sequence (DNA): TGCGCCAGCAGCCGAGACAGGAGAAGCTCCTACGAGCAGTACTTC.

The table lists this clonotype with a few counts. The chain combines TRBV2 with TRBJ2-1; D perhaps matches TRBD2 (7 bases). Per germline, CDR1 SNHLY and CDR2 FYNNEI. Trimming pared 2 bases from V and 8 bases from J, leaving 19 bases between. The CDR3 is made up of 16 amino acids. The CDR3 region is CASSESVSRGQDEQFF. DNA for the CDR3: TGTGCCAGCAGTGAAAGTGTGTCGCGGGGGCAGGATGAGCAGTTCTTC. Using reference TRBV2 and TRBJ2-1 for the parts outside the CDR3, the full variable domain is EPEVTQTPSHQVTQMGQEVILRCVPISNHLYFYWYRQILGQKVEFLVSFYNNEISEKSEIFDDQFSVERPDGSNFTLKIRSTKLEDSAMYFCASSESVSRGQDEQFFGPGTRLTVL.

The chain joins TRBV6-2 or TRBV6-3 to TRBJ2-3; D gene unclear. V lost 3 bases and J lost 2, with 12 bases in between. The CDR3 loop spans 15 amino acids. Germline V gene data show CDR1 as MNHEY and CDR2 as SVGEGT. The CDR3 nucleotides are TGTGCCAGCAGTTATGTCAGGAAATACACAGATACGCAGTATTTT. It is translated as CASSYVRKYTDTQYF.

V usage is TRBV12-3 or TRBV12-4 and J usage is TRBJ2-1; unclear D gene. Trimming left V 1 base short and J 10 bases short, with 11 bases between. The CDR3 has 13 residues. CDR3 region: CASSLVAGDEQFF. CDR3 coding DNA: TGTGCCAGCAGTTTAGTGGCTGGCGACGAGCAGTTCTTC.

The chain carries TRBV10-3 and TRBJ2-1; 11 bases line up with TRBD2. Germline V lookup: CDR1 ENHRY, CDR2 SYGVKD. With 6 bases clipped from V and 6 bases from J, the junction kept 13 bases outside the gene matches. The CDR3 runs 17 residues. Here the CDR3 DNA reads TGTGCCATCAGGAGAACGGCTACTAGCGGGAGTACCAATGAGCAGTTCTTC. Its translation is CAIRRTATSGSTNEQFF.

The chain uses TRBV29-1 and TRBJ1-1; no clear D gene. The germline V gene encodes CDR1 SQVTM and CDR2 ANQGSEA. Trimming shortened V by 2 bases and J by 2 bases, and 12 bases separated the two germline ends. The CDR3 is 14 residues long. The DNA of the CDR3 is TGCAGCGTTGAAAGGAGAGCGGTTAACACTGAAGCTTTCTTT. It codes for CSVERRAVNTEAFF.

This clonotype has a count of ten or more. J is TRBJ1-1 and V is TRBV14; 7 positions agree with TRBD1. CDR1 and CDR2 (germline): SGHDN, FVKESK. J gave up 4 bases and V 4 bases, and 6 bases lay outside the gene matches. CDR3 length: 14 amino acids. The CDR3 is CASSPGTASTEAFF. CDR3 nucleotide sequence: TGTGCCAGCAGCCCGGGGACAGCCAGCACTGAAGCTTTCTTT.

This rearrangement joins TRBV11-2 to TRBJ2-7; 12 bases match TRBD2. Looked up from germline, CDR1 is SGHAT and CDR2 is FQNNGV. The CDR3 is 17 amino acids. With V trimmed by 3 bases and J by 0 bases, 6 bases remained unmatched. The CDR3 sequence is CASSFGLAGLPSYEQYF. DNA of the CDR3: TGTGCCAGCAGCTTCGGACTAGCGGGGCTCCCCTCCTACGAGCAGTACTTC.

The rearrangement links TRBV20-1 to TRBJ2-1; TRBD1 matches at 8 bases. Germline CDR1 is DFQATT and CDR2 is SNEGSKA (reference sequence). Unmatched junction bases numbered 6, after V lost 6 bases and J lost 5 bases. CDR3 length equals 13 residues. This CDR3 is CSARTGLDNEQFF. The CDR3, as DNA: TGCAGTGCCAGGACAGGGTTAGACAATGAGCAGTTCTTC.

This chain connects TRBV29-1 to TRBJ2-5; D gene unclear. Germline V gene sequence: CDR1 SQVTM, CDR2 ANQGSEA. Between the trimmed V and J ends, which lost 3 bases and 2 bases, there was a span of 13 bases. This CDR3 is built from 14 residues. CDR3 sequence (DNA): TGCAGCGTTGATTTAGGGTCTTCTCAAGAGACCCAGTACTTC. Translated: CSVDLGSSQETQYF.

This clonotype was seen a few times. The V call is TRBV29-1, the J call TRBJ2-1; 8 bases match TRBD2. The germline V gene has CDR1 SQVTM and CDR2 ANQGSEA. The junction had 13 bases not matched to a gene; V was cut back by 5 bases and J by 7 bases. CDR3 length: 15 amino acids. The CDR3 bases are TGCAGCGTTCCTCTAAGCACTAGCGGAGTTAATGAGCAGTTCTTC. It encodes CSVPLSTSGVNEQFF.

The CDR3: CSARALTGGAYEQYF. As DNA, the CDR3 is TGCAGTGCGCGGGCCTTGACAGGGGGGGCCTACGAGCAGTACTTC. The chain recombines TRBV20-1 with TRBJ2-7, with 9 bases aligning to TRBD1. Germline V lookup: CDR1 DFQATT, CDR2 SNEGSKA (reference sequence). This CDR3 spans 15 amino acids. V dropped 6 bases and J dropped 2; count of bases not matched to a gene: 11.

This clonotype occurred a few times. This chain's CDR3 is CAWSLRNSGETQYF. Here the CDR3 DNA reads TGTGCCTGGAGCCTTAGAAACTCCGGTGAGACCCAGTACTTC. The rearrangement joins TRBV30 to TRBJ2-5, with D unclear. V lost 3 bases, J lost 5 bases, and 16 bases lay in between. Germline V gene lookup returns CDR1 GTSNPN and CDR2 SVGIG (reference sequence). The CDR3 consists of 14 residues.

This clonotype turned up a few times. The V and J genes are TRBV6-1 and TRBJ2-7; D might be TRBD1 (5 bases). V was trimmed by 8 bases and J by 0 bases, leaving 14 bases between them. The length of the CDR3 is 14 residues. Germline values: CDR1 MNHNS, CDR2 SASEGT. CDR3 region: CASAVTAVSYEQYF. The CDR3 DNA is TGTGCCAGCGCAGTGACAGCTGTCTCCTACGAGCAGTACTTC.

This clonotype came up a few times. The chain combines TRBV5-8 with TRBJ2-3; no reliable D call. Trimming pared 0 bases from V and 3 bases from J, leaving 14 bases between. Looked up from germline, CDR1 is SGHTS and CDR2 is YDEGEE. The CDR3 is 16 residues long. The CDR3 sequence is CASSLELNSRTDTQYF. The CDR3 DNA sequence: TGTGCCAGCAGCTTGGAGCTGAACAGCCGGACAGATACGCAGTATTTT.

This sequence joins TRBV28 and TRBJ1-1; TRBD1 is a possible D gene (5 bases). The germline CDR1 and CDR2 sequences are MDHEN and SYDVKM. Trimming pared 3 bases from V and 8 bases from J, leaving 10 bases between. The CDR3 has 12 residues. The CDR3 protein is CASSFGAFEAFF. The CDR3 DNA reads TGTGCCAGCAGTTTCGGGGCCTTCGAAGCTTTCTTT.